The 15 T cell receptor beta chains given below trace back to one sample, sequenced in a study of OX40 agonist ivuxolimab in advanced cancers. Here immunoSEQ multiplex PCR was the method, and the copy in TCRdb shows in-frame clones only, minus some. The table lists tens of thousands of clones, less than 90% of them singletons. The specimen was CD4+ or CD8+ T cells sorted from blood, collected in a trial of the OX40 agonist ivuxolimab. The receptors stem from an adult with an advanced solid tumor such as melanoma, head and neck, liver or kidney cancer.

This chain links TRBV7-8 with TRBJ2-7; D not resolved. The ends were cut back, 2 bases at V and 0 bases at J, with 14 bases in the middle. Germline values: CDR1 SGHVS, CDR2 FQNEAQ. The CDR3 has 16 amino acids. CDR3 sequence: CASSLSNSGSSYEQYF. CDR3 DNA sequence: TGTGCCAGCAGCTTATCAAACAGTGGAAGCTCCTACGAGCAGTACTTC.

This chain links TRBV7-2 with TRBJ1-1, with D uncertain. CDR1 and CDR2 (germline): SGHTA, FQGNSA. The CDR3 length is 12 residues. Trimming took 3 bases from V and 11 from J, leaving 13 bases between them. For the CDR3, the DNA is TGTGCCAGCAGCTTGAGAGACAATAGGGCTTTCTTT. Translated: CASSLRDNRAFF. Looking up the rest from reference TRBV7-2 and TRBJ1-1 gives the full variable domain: GAGVSQSPSNKVTEKGKDVELRCDPISGHTALYWYRQSLGQGLEFLIYFQGNSAPDKSGLPSDRFSAERTGGSVSTLTIQRTQQEDSAVYLCASSLRDNRAFFGQGTRLTVV.

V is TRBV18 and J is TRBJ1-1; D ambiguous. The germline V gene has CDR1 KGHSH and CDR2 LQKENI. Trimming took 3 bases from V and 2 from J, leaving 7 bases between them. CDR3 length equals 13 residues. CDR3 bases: TGTGCCAGCTCACCTGATACCAACACTGAAGCTTTCTTT. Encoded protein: CASSPDTNTEAFF.

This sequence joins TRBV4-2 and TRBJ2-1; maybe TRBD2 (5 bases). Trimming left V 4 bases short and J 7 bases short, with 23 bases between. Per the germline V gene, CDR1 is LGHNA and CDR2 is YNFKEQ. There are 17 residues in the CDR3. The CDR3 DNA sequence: TGTGCCAGCAGCCTCCAAGACACCGACTATATTTTTAATGAGCAGTTCTTC. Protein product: CASSLQDTDYIFNEQFF.

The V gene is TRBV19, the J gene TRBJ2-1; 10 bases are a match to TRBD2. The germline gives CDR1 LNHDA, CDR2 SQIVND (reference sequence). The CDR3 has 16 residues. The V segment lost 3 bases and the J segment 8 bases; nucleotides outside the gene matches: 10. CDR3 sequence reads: CASSMRIAGGRYEQFF. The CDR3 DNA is TGTGCCAGTAGTATGAGGATAGCGGGAGGTCGCTATGAGCAGTTCTTC.

In DNA form, the CDR3 reads TGCGCCAGCAGCCAAGGACAGGGACTAGACAATGAGCAGTTCTTC. Its translation: CASSQGQGLDNEQFF. The rearrangement links TRBV4-1 to TRBJ2-1; the D gene is possibly TRBD2 (8 bases). The germline V and J ends were trimmed by 1 base and 5 bases, with 12 bases remaining between them. This CDR3 has 15 amino acids. Per germline, CDR1 MGHRA and CDR2 YSYEKL.

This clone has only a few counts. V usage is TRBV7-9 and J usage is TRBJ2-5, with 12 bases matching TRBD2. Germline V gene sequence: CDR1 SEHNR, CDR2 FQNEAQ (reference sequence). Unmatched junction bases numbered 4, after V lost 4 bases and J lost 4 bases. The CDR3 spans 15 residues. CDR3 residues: CASSSTSGRGETQYF. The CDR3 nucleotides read TGTGCCAGCAGCTCGACTAGCGGGAGAGGAGAGACCCAGTACTTC.

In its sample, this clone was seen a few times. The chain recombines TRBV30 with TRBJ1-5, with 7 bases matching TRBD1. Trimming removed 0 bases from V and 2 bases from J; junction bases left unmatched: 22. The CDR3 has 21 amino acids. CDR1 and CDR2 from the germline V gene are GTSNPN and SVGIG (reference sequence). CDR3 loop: CAWSVYLPTGKGGQGNQPQHF. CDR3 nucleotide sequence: TGTGCCTGGAGTGTCTACCTCCCGACAGGGAAAGGGGGCCAGGGCAATCAGCCCCAGCATTTT.

The CDR3 nucleotides are TGTGCCAGTAAGGGGCAGGCGAACACTGAAGCTTTCTTT. Translated, it gives CASKGQANTEAFF. The chain carries TRBV19 and TRBJ1-1; TRBD1 might be the D (5 bases). The V gene's germline CDR1 is LNHDA and CDR2 SQIVND (reference sequence). CDR3 size: 13 residues. V shed 7 bases and J shed 1 base, with 10 bases lying between them.

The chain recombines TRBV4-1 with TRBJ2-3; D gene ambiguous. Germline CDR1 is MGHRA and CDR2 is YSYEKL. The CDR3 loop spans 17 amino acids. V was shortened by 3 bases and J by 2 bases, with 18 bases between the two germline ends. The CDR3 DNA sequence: TGCGCCAGCAGCCAGCTGGTGATTAGGCGAGACACAGATACGCAGTATTTT. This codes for CASSQLVIRRDTDTQYF.

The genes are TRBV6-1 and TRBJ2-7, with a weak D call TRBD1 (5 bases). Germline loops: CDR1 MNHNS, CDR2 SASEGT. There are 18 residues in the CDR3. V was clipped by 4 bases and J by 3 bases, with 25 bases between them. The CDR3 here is CASSGPSHRRSVSYEQYF. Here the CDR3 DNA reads TGTGCCAGCAGTGGCCCCTCCCACAGGCGCAGCGTCAGCTACGAGCAGTACTTC.

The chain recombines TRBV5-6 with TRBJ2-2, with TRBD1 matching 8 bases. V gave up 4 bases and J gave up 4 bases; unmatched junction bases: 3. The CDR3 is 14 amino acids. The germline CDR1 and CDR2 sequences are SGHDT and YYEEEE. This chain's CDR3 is CASSRDRSTGELFF. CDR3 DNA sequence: TGTGCCAGCAGCAGGGACAGGTCCACCGGGGAGCTGTTTTTT.

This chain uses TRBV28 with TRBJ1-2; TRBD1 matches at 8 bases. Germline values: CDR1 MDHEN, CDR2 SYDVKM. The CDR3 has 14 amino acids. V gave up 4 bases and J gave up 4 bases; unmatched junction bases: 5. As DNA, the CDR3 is TGTGCCAGCAGTTCCGGACAGGGTACCTATGGCTACACCTTC. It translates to CASSSGQGTYGYTF.

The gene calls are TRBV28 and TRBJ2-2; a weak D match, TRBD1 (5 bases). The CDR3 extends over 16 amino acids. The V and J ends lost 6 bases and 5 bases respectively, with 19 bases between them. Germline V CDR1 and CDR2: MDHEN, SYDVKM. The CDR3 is CASRDLVGQGTGELFF. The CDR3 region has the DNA TGTGCCAGCAGAGACCTCGTGGGGCAAGGGACCGGGGAGCTGTTTTTT.

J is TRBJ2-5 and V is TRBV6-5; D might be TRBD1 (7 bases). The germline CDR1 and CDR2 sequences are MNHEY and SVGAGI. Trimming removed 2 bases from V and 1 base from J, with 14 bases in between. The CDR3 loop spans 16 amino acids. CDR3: CASSYLRGAAQETQYF. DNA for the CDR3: TGTGCCAGCAGTTACCTCAGGGGGGCGGCCCAAGAGACCCAGTACTTC.